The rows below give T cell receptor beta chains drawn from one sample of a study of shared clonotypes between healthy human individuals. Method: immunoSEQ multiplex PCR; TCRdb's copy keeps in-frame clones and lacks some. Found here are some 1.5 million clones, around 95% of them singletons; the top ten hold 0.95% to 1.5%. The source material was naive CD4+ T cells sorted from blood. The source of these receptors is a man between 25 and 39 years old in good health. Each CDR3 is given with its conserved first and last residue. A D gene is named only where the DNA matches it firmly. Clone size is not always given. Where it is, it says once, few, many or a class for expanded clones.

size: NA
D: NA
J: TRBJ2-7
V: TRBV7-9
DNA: TGTGCCAGCAGCTCAGGGGTGTTAGGGAATCGCGAGCAGTACTTC
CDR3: CASSSGVLGNREQYF

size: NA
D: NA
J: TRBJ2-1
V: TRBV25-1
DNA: TGTGCCAGCAGTGGTCTCAATGAGCAGTTCTTC
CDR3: CASSGLNEQFF

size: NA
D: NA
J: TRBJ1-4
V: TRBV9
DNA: TGTGCCAGCAGCATCTCCGGGGCCGTAGGGGAAAAACTGTTTTTT
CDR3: CASSISGAVGEKLFF

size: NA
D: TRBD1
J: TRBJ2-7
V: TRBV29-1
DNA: TGCAGCGTTCTTAAGGGCAGGGGGCTTCGTTACGAGCAGTACTTC
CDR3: CSVLKGRGLRYEQYF

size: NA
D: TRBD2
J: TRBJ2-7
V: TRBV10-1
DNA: TGCGCCAGCAGTGAGACTAGCGGGATTACCTACGAGCAGTACTTC
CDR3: CASSETSGITYEQYF

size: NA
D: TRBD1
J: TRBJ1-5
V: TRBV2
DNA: TGTGCCAGCAGTCGGGACAGATATAGCAATCAGCCCCAGCATTTT
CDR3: CASSRDRYSNQPQHF

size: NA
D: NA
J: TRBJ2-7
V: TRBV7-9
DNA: TGTGCCAGCAGCGGAGGCGTAGCCTACGAGCAGTACTTC
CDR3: CASSGGVAYEQYF

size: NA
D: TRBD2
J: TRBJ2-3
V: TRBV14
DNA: TGTGCCAGCAGCCCCCGGACTAGCGGGAGTCCTATCACAGATACGCAGTATTTT
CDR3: CASSPRTSGSPITDTQYF

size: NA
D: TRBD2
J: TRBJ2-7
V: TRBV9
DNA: TGTGCCAGCAGCGTAGGTCCGGGGGGATCCTACGAGCAGTACTTC
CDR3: CASSVGPGGSYEQYF

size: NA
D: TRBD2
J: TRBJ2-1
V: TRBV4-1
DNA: TGCGCCAGCAGCCAAGATAAGGGGGAGACTAGCGGGAGTTCTTACAATGAGCAGTTCTTC
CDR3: CASSQDKGETSGSSYNEQFF

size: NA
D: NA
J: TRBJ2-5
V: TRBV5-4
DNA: TGTGCCAGCAGCTTATTGGGTCCCCAAGAGACCCAGTACTTC
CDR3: CASSLLGPQETQYF

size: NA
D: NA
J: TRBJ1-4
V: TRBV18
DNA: TGTGCCAGCTCACCACCTGGGGTTAGCGAAAAACTGTTTTTT
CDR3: CASSPPGVSEKLFF

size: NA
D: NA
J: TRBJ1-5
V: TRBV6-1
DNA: TGTGCCAGCAGTGAAGGCCATTCGGGCAATCAGCCCCAGCATTTT
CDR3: CASSEGHSGNQPQHF

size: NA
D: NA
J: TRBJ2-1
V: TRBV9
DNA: TGTGCCAGCAGCGTAGGGGACGGTTACAATGAGCAGTTCTTC
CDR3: CASSVGDGYNEQFF

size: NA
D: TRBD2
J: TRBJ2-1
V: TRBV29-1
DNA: TGCAGCGAGTGCCTAGCGGGAGATTTAAATGAGCAGTTCTTC
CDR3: CSECLAGDLNEQFF

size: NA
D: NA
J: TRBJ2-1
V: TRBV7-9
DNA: TGTGCCAGCAGCTCGGAGACTAGTCGATCCTACAATGAGCAGTTCTTC
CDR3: CASSSETSRSYNEQFF

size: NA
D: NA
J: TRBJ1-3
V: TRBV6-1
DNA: TGTGCCGGCCGAGAGGCTGGAAACACCATATATTTT
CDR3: CAGREAGNTIYF

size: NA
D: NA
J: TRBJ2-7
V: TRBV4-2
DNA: TGTGCCAGCAGCCAAGATAAGGGGTCCGAGCAGTACTTC
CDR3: CASSQDKGSEQYF

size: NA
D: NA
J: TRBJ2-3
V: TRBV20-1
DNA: TGCAGTGTCCTTGGGACAGATACGCAGTATTTT
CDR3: CSVLGTDTQYF

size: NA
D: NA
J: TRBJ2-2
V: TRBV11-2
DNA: TGTGCCAGCAGCTTAGTGCAAAAGATAGGGGACACCGGGGAGCTGTTTTTT
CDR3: CASSLVQKIGDTGELFF

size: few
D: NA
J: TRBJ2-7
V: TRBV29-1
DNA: TGCAGCGTTGGGCAGGCCGGATACGAGCAGTACTTC
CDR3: CSVGQAGYEQYF

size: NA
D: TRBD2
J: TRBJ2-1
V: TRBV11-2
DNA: TGTGCCAGCAGCTTAATGCTAGCGGACTACAATGAGCAGTTCTTC
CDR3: CASSLMLADYNEQFF

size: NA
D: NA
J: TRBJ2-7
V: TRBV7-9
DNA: TGTGCCAGCAGCTTTCAGTACGAGCAGTACTTC
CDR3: CASSFQYEQYF

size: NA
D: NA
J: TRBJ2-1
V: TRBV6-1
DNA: TGTGCCAGCAGTGAAGGGGGACCCCGGAGGGGTGAGCAGTTCTTC
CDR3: CASSEGGPRRGEQFF

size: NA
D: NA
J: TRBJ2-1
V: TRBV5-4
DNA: TGTGCCAGCAGCCCCGGACCCGACAATGAGCAGTTCTTC
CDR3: CASSPGPDNEQFF

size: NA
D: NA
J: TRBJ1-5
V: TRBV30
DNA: TGTGCCTGGAGTGCGGGGGGGGGTCAGCCCCAGCATTTT
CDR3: CAWSAGGGQPQHF

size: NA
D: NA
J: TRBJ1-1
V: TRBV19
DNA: TGTGCCAGTAGTTTCCAAGGACGGAACACTGAAGCTTTCTTT
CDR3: CASSFQGRNTEAFF

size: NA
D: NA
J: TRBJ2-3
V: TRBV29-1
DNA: TGCAGCGGGAAGGGAGGCCCTGTTGGCACAGATACGCAGTATTTT
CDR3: CSGKGGPVGTDTQYF

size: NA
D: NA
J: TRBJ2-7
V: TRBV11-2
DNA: TGTGCCAGCAGGCACAGTCTAAGGGGCGAGCAGTACTTC
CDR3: CASRHSLRGEQYF

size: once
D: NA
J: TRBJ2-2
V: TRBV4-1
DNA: TGCGCCAGCAGCCAAGACCGGGGACGCGCGAACACCGGGGAGCTGTTTTTT
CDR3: CASSQDRGRANTGELFF

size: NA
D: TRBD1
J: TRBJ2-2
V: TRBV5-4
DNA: TGTGCCAGCAGCATCAGGGGGCGCGTCACCGGGGAGCTGTTTTTT
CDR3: CASSIRGRVTGELFF

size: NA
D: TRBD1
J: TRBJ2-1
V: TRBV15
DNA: TGTGCCACCAGCAGAATCCGGACAGGGGAAAGCAATGAGCAGTTCTTC
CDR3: CATSRIRTGESNEQFF

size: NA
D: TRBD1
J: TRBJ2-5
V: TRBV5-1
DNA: TGCGCCAGCAGCCTGGACCGAGGGGGCGGGCAAGGAGAGACCCAGTACTTC
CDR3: CASSLDRGGGQGETQYF

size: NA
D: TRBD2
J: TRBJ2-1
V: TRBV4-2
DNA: TGTGCCAGCAGCACCGGGACTAGCGGGAGAAACTCCGATGAGCAGTTCTTC
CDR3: CASSTGTSGRNSDEQFF

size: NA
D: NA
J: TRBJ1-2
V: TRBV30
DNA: TGTGCCTGGAGTTCACACAGGGACGGCTACACCTTC
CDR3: CAWSSHRDGYTF

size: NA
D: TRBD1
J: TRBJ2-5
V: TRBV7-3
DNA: TGTGCCAGCAGCCGAGGGGGCCCAGAGACCCAGTACTTC
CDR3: CASSRGGPETQYF

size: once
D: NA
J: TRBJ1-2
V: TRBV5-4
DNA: TGTGCCAGCAGCTTGGAAAGGGACTATGGCTACACCTTC
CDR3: CASSLERDYGYTF

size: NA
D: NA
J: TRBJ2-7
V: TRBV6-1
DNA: TGTGCCAGCAGTGAAGGCGTGGGGGTGCAGTACTTC
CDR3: CASSEGVGVQYF

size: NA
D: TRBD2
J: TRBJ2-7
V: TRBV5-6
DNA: TGTGCCAGCCTTCCAAGCGGGAGAACGCGAGAGCAGTACTTC
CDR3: CASLPSGRTREQYF

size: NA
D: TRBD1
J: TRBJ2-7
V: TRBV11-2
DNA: TGTGCCAGCAGCAACAGGGGTTACGGATACGAGCAGTACTTC
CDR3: CASSNRGYGYEQYF

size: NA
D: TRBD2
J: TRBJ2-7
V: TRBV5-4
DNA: TGTGCCAGCAGGAGATCTAGCGGACGTTACGAGCAGTACTTC
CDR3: CASRRSSGRYEQYF